One and the same sample provided the 24 T cell receptor beta chains below, sequenced in a study of cytomegalovirus exposure and HLA in healthy donors. The PCR was carried out with 60 Vbeta primers and 13 Jbeta primers. Method: immunoSEQ multiplex PCR; TCRdb's copy keeps in-frame clones and lacks some. The sample records 65,000 to 80,000 clones, under 85% being singletons. Material for sequencing was PBMCs. Receptor source: a woman aged 40-49 years in good health and CMV-seropositive.

V gene TRBV20-1 combines with J gene TRBJ2-7; D call uncertain. Germline CDR1 is DFQATT and CDR2 is SNEGSKA (reference sequence). CDR3 length: 11 amino acids. Trimming shortened V by 4 bases and J by 7 bases, and 11 bases separated the two germline ends. CDR3 protein: CSATLHREQYF. The DNA for the CDR3 is TGCAGTGCTACTTTGCATCGGGAGCAGTACTTC.

This chain connects TRBV29-1 to TRBJ1-3; D call uncertain. Trimming pared 7 bases from V and 2 bases from J, leaving 6 bases between. This CDR3 contains 11 residues. Germline loops: CDR1 SQVTM, CDR2 ANQGSEA. CDR3 loop: CSALTGNTIYF. DNA for the CDR3: TGCAGCGCTTTAACTGGAAACACCATATATTTT.

This rearrangement joins TRBV30 to TRBJ2-5, with D possibly matching TRBD1 (6 bases). CDR3 length: 13 amino acids. The V gene lost 4 bases and the J gene lost 4 bases, with 13 bases spanning the gap. Germline V lookup: CDR1 GTSNPN, CDR2 SVGIG (reference sequence). The CDR3 sequence: CAWKVGGVETQYF. The CDR3 bases are TGTGCCTGGAAGGTAGGGGGAGTAGAGACCCAGTACTTC.

The CDR3 coding sequence is TGTGCCAGCAGCCGCGACAGGGTCAGTGATGGCTACACCTTC. Protein sequence: CASSRDRVSDGYTF. This chain joins TRBV5-4 and TRBJ1-2; 7 bases match TRBD1. This CDR3 is 14 amino acids long. V lost 4 bases to trimming and J lost 6 bases; unmatched junction nucleotides: 9. In germline, CDR1 is SGHNT, CDR2 YYREEE (reference sequence).

This chain connects TRBV6-6 to TRBJ1-2; a weak D match, TRBD1 (5 bases). CDR1 and CDR2 (germline): MNHNY, SVGAGI (reference sequence). The CDR3 extends over 15 amino acids. Trimming shortened V by 5 bases and J by 0 bases, and 13 bases separated the two germline ends. The CDR3 reads CASSRGGSSNYGYTF. The CDR3, as DNA: TGTGCCAGCAGTCGGGGGGGTAGTTCTAACTATGGCTACACCTTC.

The chain joins TRBV7-9 to TRBJ1-4, with unresolved D. V gave up 5 bases and J gave up 0 bases, with 7 bases separating them. CDR1 SEHNR and CDR2 FQNEAQ come from the germline V gene (reference sequence). This CDR3 has 14 amino acids. This CDR3 is CASSPQATNEKLFF. For the CDR3, the DNA is TGTGCCAGCAGCCCCCAGGCAACTAATGAAAAACTGTTTTTT.

The chain uses TRBV7-9 and TRBJ2-5; TRBD2 agrees at 8 bases. Germline CDR1 is SEHNR and CDR2 is FQNEAQ (reference sequence). J was trimmed by 2 bases and V by 0 bases; bases with no gene match: 11. This CDR3 is 18 amino acids long. CDR3 bases: TGTGCCAGCAGCTTAGCGGCTCTAGCGGGTGCCCTTCAAGAGACCCAGTACTTC. Its protein product is CASSLAALAGALQETQYF.

J is TRBJ2-2 and V is TRBV5-1; D unclear. Germline lookup yields CDR1 SGHRS and CDR2 YFSETQ. The CDR3 length is 13 residues. Trimming left V 5 bases short and J 5 bases short, with 10 bases between. The CDR3: CASSLDGTGELFF. CDR3 nucleotide sequence: TGCGCCAGCAGTCTAGACGGGACCGGGGAGCTGTTTTTT.

This chain links TRBV7-2 with TRBJ2-7; D uncertain. The CDR3 covers 15 residues. With 1 base removed from V and 7 bases from J, the gap between germline ends came to 17 bases. Germline lookup yields CDR1 SGHTA and CDR2 FQGNSA. CDR3 in amino acids: CASSLETAFWREQYF. The CDR3, as DNA: TGTGCCAGCAGCTTAGAAACCGCCTTCTGGCGGGAGCAGTACTTC.

This clone has a handful of counts. The rearrangement links TRBV18 to TRBJ2-3; 8 bases match TRBD1. The CDR3 loop spans 16 amino acids. Trimming took 0 bases from V and 0 from J; bases not matched to a gene: 2. Germline loops: CDR1 KGHSH, CDR2 LQKENI. For the CDR3, the DNA is TGTGCCAGCTCACCACCCCAGGGGGCGAGCACAGATACGCAGTATTTT. Its protein is CASSPPQGASTDTQYF. The full variable domain, completed using reference TRBV18 and TRBJ2-3, is NAGVMQNPRHLVRRRGQEARLRCSPMKGHSHVYWYRQLPEEGLKFMVYLQKENIIDESGMPKERFSAEFPKEGPSILRIQQVVRGDSAAYFCASSPPQGASTDTQYFGPGTRLTVL.

The gene calls are TRBV5-1 and TRBJ1-1; possible D gene TRBD1, 6 bases. CDR3 length: 14 amino acids. The germline CDR1 and CDR2 sequences are SGHRS and YFSETQ. Between the trimmed V and J ends, which lost 0 bases and 5 bases, there was a span of 11 bases. The CDR3 region is CASSLGTDTTEAFF. Written as DNA, the CDR3 is TGCGCCAGCAGCTTGGGGACAGATACAACTGAAGCTTTCTTT.

The gene calls are TRBV27 and TRBJ1-2; D is ambiguous. The CDR3 has 13 residues. The V end was cut by 7 bases, the J end by 0 bases, with 9 bases between. CDR1 and CDR2 from the germline V gene are MNHEY and SMNVEV (reference sequence). CDR3 residues: CASKLGANYGYTF. The CDR3 DNA sequence: TGTGCCAGCAAATTGGGAGCTAACTATGGCTACACCTTC.

V usage is TRBV6-5 and J usage is TRBJ2-3; 7 bases line up with TRBD1. Germline V CDR1 and CDR2: MNHEY, SVGAGI. The CDR3 extends over 13 amino acids. Trimming removed 6 bases from V and 8 bases from J; junction bases left unmatched: 8. CDR3: CASSPPDRATQYF. In DNA form, the CDR3 reads TGTGCCAGCAGCCCACCCGACAGGGCTACGCAGTATTTT.

The V gene is TRBV5-4, the J gene TRBJ2-7; 9 bases align to TRBD2. Unmatched junction bases numbered 3, after V lost 2 bases and J lost 0 bases. The germline CDR1 and CDR2 sequences are SGHNT and YYREEE (reference sequence). The CDR3 sequence is 15 residues long. For the CDR3, the DNA is TGTGCCAGCAGCTTCGCGGGGGGGGCCTCCTACGAGCAGTACTTC. Its protein is CASSFAGGASYEQYF.

The J gene is TRBJ1-5, the V gene TRBV4-1; 7 bases match TRBD1. CDR1 MGHRA and CDR2 YSYEKL come from the germline V gene. This CDR3 region has 16 residues. V shed 1 base, J shed 1 base, and the junction held 4 bases outside the gene matches. This CDR3 reads CASSQGGGPSNQPQHF. The CDR3 DNA reads TGCGCCAGCAGCCAAGGAGGGGGCCCCAGCAATCAGCCCCAGCATTTT.

The chain carries TRBV28 and TRBJ2-1, with D possibly being TRBD2 (6 bases). With 2 bases removed from V and 6 bases from J, the gap between germline ends came to 14 bases. Germline CDR1 reads MDHEN; CDR2 reads SYDVKM. CDR3 length: 15 residues. The CDR3 sequence: CASSLGGTGGNEQFF. CDR3 sequence (DNA): TGTGCCAGCAGTTTAGGAGGGACTGGGGGCAATGAGCAGTTCTTC.

The chain combines TRBV29-1 with TRBJ2-7; 10 bases agree with TRBD1. The J segment lost 4 bases and the V segment lost 7 bases, leaving 1 base of the junction unmatched. Germline values: CDR1 SQVTM, CDR2 ANQGSEA. CDR3 length: 11 residues. The DNA for the CDR3 is TGCAGCGCGGACAGGGGGTACGAGCAGTACTTC. The encoded protein is CSADRGYEQYF.

The rearrangement links TRBV18 to TRBJ1-1; D remains unclear. Germline V gene sequence: CDR1 KGHSH, CDR2 LQKENI. V was cut by 2 bases and J by 1 base, with 8 bases left in between. The CDR3 sequence is 14 residues long. DNA of the CDR3: TGTGCCAGCTCACCAATTCCGAGGAACACTGAAGCTTTCTTT. Its protein product is CASSPIPRNTEAFF.

This chain uses TRBV5-8 with TRBJ1-5; D perhaps matches TRBD1 (5 bases). CDR3 length equals 16 residues. Trimming left V 0 bases short and J 6 bases short, with 16 bases between. CDR1 is SGHTS and CDR2 is YDEGEE in the germline V gene. The CDR3 DNA sequence: TGTGCCAGCAGCTTGGCAGGCAGGGTATATTCTCAGCCCCAGCATTTT. Protein product: CASSLAGRVYSQPQHF.

The chain links TRBV28 to TRBJ1-5; weak D call: TRBD1 (6 bases). From germline, CDR1 is MDHEN and CDR2 SYDVKM. The CDR3 extends over 16 amino acids. The V end was cut by 6 bases, the J end by 6 bases, with 21 bases between. Here the CDR3 reads CASSLHAVGASQPQHF. CDR3 in DNA: TGTGCCAGCAGCCTCCACGCGGTGGGGGCGAGTCAGCCCCAGCATTTT.

The rearrangement links TRBV19 to TRBJ2-1; 9 bases fit TRBD1. Losses at the gene ends were 4 bases for V and 6 bases for J; bases not matched to a gene: 7. This CDR3 spans 15 amino acids. CDR1 LNHDA and CDR2 SQIVND come from the germline V gene (reference sequence). CDR3: CASSTRTGASNEQFF. CDR3 nucleotides: TGTGCCAGTAGTACCCGGACAGGGGCAAGCAATGAGCAGTTCTTC.

The chain couples TRBV27 to TRBJ1-5; D is undetermined. This CDR3 is 17 amino acids long. The V gene lost 3 bases and the J gene lost 4 bases, with 19 bases spanning the gap. Germline CDR1 and CDR2: MNHEY and SMNVEV (reference sequence). CDR3 in DNA: TGTGCCAGCAGTTTTTATTCTCCTATAATGCTTAATCAGCCCCAGCATTTT. Protein sequence: CASSFYSPIMLNQPQHF.

This clone was detected once. The chain has TRBV6-4 and TRBJ1-6; D not certain. Trimming left V 10 bases short and J 7 bases short, with 17 bases between. Germline lookup yields CDR1 MRHNA and CDR2 SNTAGT. The CDR3 is made up of 14 amino acids. CDR3 sequence (DNA): TGTGCCACGCCCGGGGAAGGACCCAATTCACCCCTCCACTTT. Encoded protein: CATPGEGPNSPLHF.

The rearrangement uses TRBV10-3 and TRBJ2-1; 8 nucleotides agree with TRBD1. CDR3 length: 15 amino acids. CDR1 is ENHRY and CDR2 is SYGVKD in the germline V gene. The trim removed 2 bases at V and 6 bases at J, leaving 6 bases unmatched. CDR3: CAISEPGQGANEQFF. The CDR3 region has the DNA TGTGCCATCAGTGAGCCCGGACAGGGCGCCAATGAGCAGTTCTTC.